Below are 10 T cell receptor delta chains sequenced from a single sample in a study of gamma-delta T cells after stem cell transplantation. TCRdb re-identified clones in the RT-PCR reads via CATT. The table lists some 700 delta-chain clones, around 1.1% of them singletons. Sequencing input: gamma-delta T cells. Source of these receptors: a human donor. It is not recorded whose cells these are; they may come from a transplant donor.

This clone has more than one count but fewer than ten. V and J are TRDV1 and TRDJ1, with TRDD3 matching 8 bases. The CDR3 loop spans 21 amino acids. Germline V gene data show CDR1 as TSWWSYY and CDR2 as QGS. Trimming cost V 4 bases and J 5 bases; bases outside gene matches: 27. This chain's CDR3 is CALGGDGLPLIWGTRGDKLIF. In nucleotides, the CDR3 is TGTGCTCTTGGGGGAGACGGCCTCCCTCTGATCTGGGGGACACGCGGAGATAAACTCATCTTT.

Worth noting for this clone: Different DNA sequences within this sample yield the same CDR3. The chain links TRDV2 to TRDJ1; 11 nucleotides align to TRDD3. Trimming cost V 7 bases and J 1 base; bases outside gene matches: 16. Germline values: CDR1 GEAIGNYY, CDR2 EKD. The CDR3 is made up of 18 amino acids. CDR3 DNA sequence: TGTGCCTGCGACCCCGTGGGGGATACGCCTACGGGCACCGATAAACTCATCTTT. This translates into CACDPVGDTPTGTDKLIF.

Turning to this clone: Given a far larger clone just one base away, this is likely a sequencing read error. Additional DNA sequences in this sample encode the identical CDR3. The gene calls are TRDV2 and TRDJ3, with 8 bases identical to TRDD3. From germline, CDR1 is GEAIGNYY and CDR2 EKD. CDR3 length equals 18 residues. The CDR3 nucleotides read TGTGCTTGTGACACCGCTGGGGATACTTCCTGGGACACCCGACAGATGTTTTTC. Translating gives CACDTAGDTSWDTRQMFF.

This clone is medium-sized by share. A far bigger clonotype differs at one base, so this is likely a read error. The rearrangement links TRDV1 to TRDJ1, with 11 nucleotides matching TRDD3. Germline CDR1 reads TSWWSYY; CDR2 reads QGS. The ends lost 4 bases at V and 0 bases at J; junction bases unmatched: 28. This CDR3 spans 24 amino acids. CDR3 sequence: CALGGDGLPLVWGILGPYTDKLIF. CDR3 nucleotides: TGTGCTCTTGGGGGAGACGGCCTCCCTCTGGTCTGGGGGATACTTGGGCCTTACACCGATAAACTCATCTTT.

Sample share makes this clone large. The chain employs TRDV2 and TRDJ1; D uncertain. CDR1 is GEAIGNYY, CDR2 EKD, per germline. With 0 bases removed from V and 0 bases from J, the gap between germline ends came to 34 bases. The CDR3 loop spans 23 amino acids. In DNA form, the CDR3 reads TGTGCCTGTGACACCGTCGGTTTACTTACCCCTGAGTCGGTGGGAGTCGACACCGATAAACTCATCTTT. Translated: CACDTVGLLTPESVGVDTDKLIF.

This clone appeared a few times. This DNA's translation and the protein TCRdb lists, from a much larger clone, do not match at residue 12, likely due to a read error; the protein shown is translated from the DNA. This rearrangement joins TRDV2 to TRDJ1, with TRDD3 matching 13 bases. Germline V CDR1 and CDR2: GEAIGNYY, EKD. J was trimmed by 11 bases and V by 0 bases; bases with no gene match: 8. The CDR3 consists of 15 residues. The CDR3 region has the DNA TGTGCCTGTGACACCGGAGAACTGGGGGATACGGCTCTCATCTTT. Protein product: CACDTGELGDTALIF.

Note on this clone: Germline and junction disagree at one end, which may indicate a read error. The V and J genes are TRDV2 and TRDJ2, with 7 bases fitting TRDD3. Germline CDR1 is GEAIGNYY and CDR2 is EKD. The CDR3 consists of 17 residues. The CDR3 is CACDTLGATPSLTAQFF. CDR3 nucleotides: TGTGCCTGTGACACTCTGGGGGCCACCCCCTCTTTGACAGCACAATTCTTC.

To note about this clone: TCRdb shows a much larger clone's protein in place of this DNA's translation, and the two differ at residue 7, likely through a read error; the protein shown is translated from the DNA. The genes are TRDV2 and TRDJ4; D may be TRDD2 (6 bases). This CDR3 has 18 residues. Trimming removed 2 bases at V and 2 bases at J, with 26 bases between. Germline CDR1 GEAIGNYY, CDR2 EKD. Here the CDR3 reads CACDRKVASYVRIRPLIF. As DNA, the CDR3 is TGTGCCTGTGACAGGAAGGTAGCGTCCTACGTCCGGATAAGACCCCTGATCTTT.

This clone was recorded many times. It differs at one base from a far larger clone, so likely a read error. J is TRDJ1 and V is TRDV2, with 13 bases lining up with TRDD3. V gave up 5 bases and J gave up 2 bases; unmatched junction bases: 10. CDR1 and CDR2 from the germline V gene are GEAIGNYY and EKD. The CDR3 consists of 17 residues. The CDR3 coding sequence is TGTGCCTGTGGAAGACTCGTACTGGGGGATACGACCGATAAACTCATCTTT. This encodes CACGRLVLGDTTDKLIF.

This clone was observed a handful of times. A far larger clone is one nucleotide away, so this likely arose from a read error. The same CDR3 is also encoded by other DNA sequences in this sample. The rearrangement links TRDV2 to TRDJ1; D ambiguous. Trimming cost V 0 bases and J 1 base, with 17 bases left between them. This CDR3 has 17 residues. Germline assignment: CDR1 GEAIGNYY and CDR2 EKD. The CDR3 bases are TGTGCCTGTGACACCCTAGGGCCGCGGGCGGCCACCGATAAACTCATCTTT. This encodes CACDTLGPRAATDKLIF.